This T cell receptor (beta chain) was recorded in a study of OX40 agonist ivuxolimab in advanced cancers. Study in general: The drug used for patients, ivuxolimab, was an agonistic anti-OX40 (CD134) antibody.

The data were produced by immunoSEQ multiplex PCR, yet TCRdb's version contains in-frame clones alone and is incomplete. Of some 13,000 clones listed, about 75% are singletons. Trimming took 4 bases from V and 0 from J, leaving 12 bases between them. The CDR3 is made up of 15 amino acids. Germline V gene sequence: CDR1 MNHEY, CDR2 SVGAGI. Source: CD4+ or CD8+ T cells sorted from blood, taken in a trial of the OX40 agonist ivuxolimab. The sequence was obtained from an adult with an advanced solid tumor such as melanoma, head and neck, liver or kidney cancer. This chain joins TRBV6-5 and TRBJ2-5, with a possible D match to TRBD2 (6 bases). CDR3 residues: CASSLAEIYQETQYF. CDR3 nucleotides: TGTGCCAGCAGTTTAGCGGAGATCTACCAAGAGACCCAGTACTTC.